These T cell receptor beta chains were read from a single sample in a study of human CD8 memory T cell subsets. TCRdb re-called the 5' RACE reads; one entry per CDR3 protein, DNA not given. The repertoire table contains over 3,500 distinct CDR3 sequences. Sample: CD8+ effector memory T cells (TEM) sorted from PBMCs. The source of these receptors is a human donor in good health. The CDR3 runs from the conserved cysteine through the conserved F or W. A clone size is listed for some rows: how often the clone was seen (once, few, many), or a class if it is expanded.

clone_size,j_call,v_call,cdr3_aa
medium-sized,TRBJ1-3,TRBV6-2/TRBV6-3,CASSTWDRTSSGNTIYF
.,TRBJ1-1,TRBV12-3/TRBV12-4,CASRPDSYFMNTEAFF
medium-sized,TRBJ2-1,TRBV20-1,CSASDLGDTSNEQFF
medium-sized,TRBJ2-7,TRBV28,CASSFGTGDSYEQYF
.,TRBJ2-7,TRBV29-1,CSVEATGFEQYF
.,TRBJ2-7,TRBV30,CAWSGEDYEQYF
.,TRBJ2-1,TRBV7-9,CASSQTSGAYNEQFF
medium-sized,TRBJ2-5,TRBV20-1,CSADTSGSTHETQYF
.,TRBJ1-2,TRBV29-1,CSVGTGGDGYTF
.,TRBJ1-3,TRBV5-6,CASSLGNSGNTIYF
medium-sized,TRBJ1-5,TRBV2,CASSEGQLNQPQHF
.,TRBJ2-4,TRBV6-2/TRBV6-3,CASSSGTAKNIQYF
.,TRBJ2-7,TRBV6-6,CASSSPSGGAGYEQYF
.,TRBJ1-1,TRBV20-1,CSARDPGTATEAFF
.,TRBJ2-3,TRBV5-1,CASREIGPDTQYF
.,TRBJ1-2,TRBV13,CASSQPGHSNYGYTF
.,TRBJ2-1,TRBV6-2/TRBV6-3,CASSLTEIDEQFF
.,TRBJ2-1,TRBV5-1,CASSLEGWGTYNEQFF
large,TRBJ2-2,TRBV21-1,CASSKVTGATDTGELFF
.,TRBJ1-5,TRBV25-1,CASSGATTGADSNQPQHF
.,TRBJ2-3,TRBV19,CASSMRLNTDTQYF
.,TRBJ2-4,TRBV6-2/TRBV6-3,CATVPLSGSVGIQYF
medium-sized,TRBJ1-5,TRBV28,CAGRQGNQPQHF
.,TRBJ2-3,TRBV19,CASSMTGGVTDTQYF
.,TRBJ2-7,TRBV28,CASSFTFRTSGRTWEQYF
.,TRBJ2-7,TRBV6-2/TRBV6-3,CASSYSYRADYEQYF
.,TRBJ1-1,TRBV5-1,CASMGEGNTEAFF
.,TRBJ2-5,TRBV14,CASSLLAGGSETQYF
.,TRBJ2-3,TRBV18,CASSPFETGGTDTQYF
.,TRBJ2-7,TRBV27,CASSLRQGPEQYF
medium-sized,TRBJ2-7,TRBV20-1,CSARDQETGDSYEQYF